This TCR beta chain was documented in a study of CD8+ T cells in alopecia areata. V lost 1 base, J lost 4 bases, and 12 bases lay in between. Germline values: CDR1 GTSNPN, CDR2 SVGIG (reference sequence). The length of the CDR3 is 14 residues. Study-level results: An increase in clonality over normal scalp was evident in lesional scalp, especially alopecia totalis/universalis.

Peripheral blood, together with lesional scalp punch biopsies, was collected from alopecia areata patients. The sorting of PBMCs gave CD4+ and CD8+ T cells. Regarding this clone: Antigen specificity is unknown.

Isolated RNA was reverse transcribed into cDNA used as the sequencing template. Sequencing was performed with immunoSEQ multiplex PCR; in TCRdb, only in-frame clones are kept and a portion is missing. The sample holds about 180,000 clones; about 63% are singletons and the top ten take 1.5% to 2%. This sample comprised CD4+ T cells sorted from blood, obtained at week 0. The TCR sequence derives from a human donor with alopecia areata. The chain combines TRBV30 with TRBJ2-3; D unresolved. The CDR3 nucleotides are TGTGCCTGGAGTGGCACGGGTCGGGCAGATACGCAGTATTTT. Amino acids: CAWSGTGRADTQYF. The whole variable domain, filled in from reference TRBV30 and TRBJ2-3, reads SQTIHQWPATLVQPVGSPLSLECTVEGTSNPNLYWYRQAAGRGLQLLFYSVGIGQISSEVPQNLSASRPQDRQFILSSKKLLLSDSGFYLCAWSGTGRADTQYFGPGTRLTVL.